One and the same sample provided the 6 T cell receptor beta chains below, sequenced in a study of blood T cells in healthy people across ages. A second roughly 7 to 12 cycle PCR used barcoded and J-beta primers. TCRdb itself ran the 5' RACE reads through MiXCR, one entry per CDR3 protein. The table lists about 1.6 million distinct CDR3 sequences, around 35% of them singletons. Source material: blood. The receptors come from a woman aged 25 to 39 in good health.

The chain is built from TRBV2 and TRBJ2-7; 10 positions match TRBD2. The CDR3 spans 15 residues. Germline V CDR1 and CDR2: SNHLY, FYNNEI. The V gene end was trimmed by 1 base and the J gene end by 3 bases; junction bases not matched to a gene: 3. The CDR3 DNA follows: TGTGCCAGCAGTGAAGGGACTAGCGGCATCTACGAGCAGTACTTC. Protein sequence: CASSEGTSGIYEQYF.

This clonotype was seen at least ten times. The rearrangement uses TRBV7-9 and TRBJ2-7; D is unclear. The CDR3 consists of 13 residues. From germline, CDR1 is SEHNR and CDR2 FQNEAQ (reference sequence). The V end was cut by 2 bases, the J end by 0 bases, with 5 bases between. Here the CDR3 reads CASSLSNSYEQYF. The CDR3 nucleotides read TGTGCCAGCAGCTTAAGTAACTCCTACGAGCAGTACTTC. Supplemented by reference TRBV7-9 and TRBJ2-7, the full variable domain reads DTGVSQNPRHKITKRGQNVTFRCDPISEHNRLYWYRQTLGQGPEFLTYFQNEAQLEKSRLLSDRFSAERPKGSFSTLEIQRTEQGDSAMYLCASSLSNSYEQYFGPGTRLTVT.

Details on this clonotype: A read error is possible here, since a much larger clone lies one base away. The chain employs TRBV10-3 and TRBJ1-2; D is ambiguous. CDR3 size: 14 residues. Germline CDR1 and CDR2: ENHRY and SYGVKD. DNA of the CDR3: TGTGCCATCAGTGAGTCGATAGGAAACTATGGCCACACCTTC. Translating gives CAISESIGNYGHTF.

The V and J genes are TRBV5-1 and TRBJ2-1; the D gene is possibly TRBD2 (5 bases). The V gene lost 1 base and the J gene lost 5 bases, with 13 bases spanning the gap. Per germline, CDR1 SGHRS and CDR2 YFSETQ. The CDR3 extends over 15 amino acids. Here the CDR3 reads CASSLTSVMDNEQFF. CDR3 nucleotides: TGCGCCAGCAGCTTGACTAGTGTAATGGACAATGAGCAGTTCTTC. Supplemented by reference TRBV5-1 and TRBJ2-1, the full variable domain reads KAGVTQTPRYLIKTRGQQVTLSCSPISGHRSVSWYQQTPGQGLQFLFEYFSETQRNKGNFPGRFSGRQFSNSRSEMNVSTLELGDSALYLCASSLTSVMDNEQFFGPGTRLTVL.

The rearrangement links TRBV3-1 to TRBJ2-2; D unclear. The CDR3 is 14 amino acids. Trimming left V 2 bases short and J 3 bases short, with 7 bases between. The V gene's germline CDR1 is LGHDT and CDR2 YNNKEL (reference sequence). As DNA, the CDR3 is TGTGCCAGCAGCCAACTTACCGACACCGGGGAGCTGTTTTTT. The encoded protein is CASSQLTDTGELFF. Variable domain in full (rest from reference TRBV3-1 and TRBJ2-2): DTAVSQTPKYLVTQMGNDKSIKCEQNLGHDTMYWYKQDSKKFLKIMFSYNNKELIINETVPNRFSPKSPDKAHLNLHINSLELGDSAVYFCASSQLTDTGELFFGEGSRLTVL.

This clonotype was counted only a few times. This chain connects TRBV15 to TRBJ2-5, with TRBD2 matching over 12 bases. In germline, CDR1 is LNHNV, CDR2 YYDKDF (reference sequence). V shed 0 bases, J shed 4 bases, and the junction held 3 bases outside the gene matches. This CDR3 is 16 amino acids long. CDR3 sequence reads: CATSRESLAGGETQYF. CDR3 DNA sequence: TGTGCCACCAGCAGAGAGTCACTAGCGGGGGGAGAGACCCAGTACTTC.